The next 9 T cell receptor beta chains were all read from a single sample in a study of cytomegalovirus exposure and HLA in healthy donors. The PCR made use of 60 Vbeta and 13 Jbeta primers. TCRdb's table, derived via immunoSEQ multiplex PCR, lists solely in-frame clones and lacks some. Counted here are 45,000 to 65,000 clones, over 80% occurring once; the ten biggest clones make up more than 1.5%. Sequences were obtained from PBMCs. These receptor sequences come from a man aged 30 to 39 in good health and CMV-seronegative.

This chain joins TRBV6-5 and TRBJ2-1, with no clear D. Germline CDR1 reads MNHEY; CDR2 reads SVGAGI. V dropped 2 bases and J dropped 8 bases, with 16 bases sitting between them. This CDR3 has 15 residues. The CDR3 sequence: CASSYQPVLGDEQFF. The CDR3 region has the DNA TGTGCCAGCAGTTACCAACCCGTACTGGGCGATGAGCAGTTCTTC.

DNA of the CDR3: TGTGCCAGCAGCTTACAGGGGGCGCAAGTCGCTTTCTTT. The encoded protein is CASSLQGAQVAFF. The rearrangement joins TRBV28 to TRBJ1-1, with 9 bases aligning to TRBD1. V was pared by 6 bases and J by 11 bases, with 10 bases of the junction left unmatched. Germline V gene lookup returns CDR1 MDHEN and CDR2 SYDVKM. There are 13 residues in the CDR3.

This chain connects TRBV7-9 to TRBJ1-4; no definite D call. This CDR3 contains 15 residues. Trimming left V 5 bases short and J 5 bases short, with 15 bases between. Germline loops: CDR1 SEHNR, CDR2 FQNEAQ (reference sequence). The CDR3 coding sequence is TGTGCCAGCAGCATTCTTAGAGCAGGAAATGAAAAACTGTTTTTT. This encodes CASSILRAGNEKLFF. Using reference TRBV7-9 and TRBJ1-4 for the parts outside the CDR3, the full variable domain is DTGVSQNPRHKITKRGQNVTFRCDPISEHNRLYWYRQTLGQGPEFLTYFQNEAQLEKSRLLSDRFSAERPKGSFSTLEIQRTEQGDSAMYLCASSILRAGNEKLFFGSGTQLSVL.

The CDR3 DNA follows: TGTGCCAGCAGGGGAAGTTGGAGGGGGACCCAGTACTTC. Translated, it gives CASRGSWRGTQYF. The V call is TRBV6-5, the J call TRBJ2-5; D may be TRBD2 (6 bases). Between the trimmed V and J ends, which lost 6 bases and 7 bases, there was a span of 15 bases. CDR1 is MNHEY, CDR2 SVGAGI, per germline. CDR3 length: 13 amino acids.

This chain joins TRBV6-5 and TRBJ2-5, with 9 bases matching TRBD1. The end of the DNA aligns better with TRBJ2-7, so the J call may be wrong. This CDR3 region has 15 residues. Germline V gene data show CDR1 as MNHEY and CDR2 as SVGAGI. CDR3 region: CASSYSETGGYEQYF. In nucleotides, the CDR3 is TGTGCCAGCAGTTACTCCGAGACAGGGGGCTACGAGCAGTACTTC.

The DNA of the CDR3 is TGCGCCATCTTGGACAGGGATAGGTACATTCAGTACTTC. Translated: CAILDRDRYIQYF. The chain carries TRBV10-1 and TRBJ2-4, with 8 bases matching TRBD1. The germline V gene has CDR1 WNHNN and CDR2 SYGVQD (reference sequence). The V gene end was trimmed by 10 bases and the J gene end by 8 bases; junction bases not matched to a gene: 10. The CDR3 is 13 residues long.

The chain joins TRBV30 to TRBJ2-3, with 7 bases identical to TRBD2. V shed 3 bases and J 5 bases; nucleotides not matched to a gene: 14. Germline CDR1 reads GTSNPN; CDR2 reads SVGIG (reference sequence). CDR3 size: 16 residues. The CDR3 coding sequence is TGTGCCTGGAGCATGCGACTAGCTGGGATGGGAGATACGCAGTATTTT. Amino acids: CAWSMRLAGMGDTQYF.

The V and J genes are TRBV10-3 and TRBJ1-2; 9 bases are shared with TRBD1. J gave up 2 bases and V 6 bases, and 4 bases lay outside the gene matches. CDR1 and CDR2 (germline): ENHRY, SYGVKD. This CDR3 is 14 amino acids long. The CDR3 loop is CAIRPGQGNYGYTF. In DNA form, the CDR3 reads TGTGCCATCAGACCGGGACAGGGCAACTATGGCTACACCTTC.

For this clone: A read error may produce the germline difference seen at one junction end. The chain combines TRBV7-3 with TRBJ2-5, with 9 bases lining up with TRBD1. Germline CDR1 is SGHTA and CDR2 is FQGTGA. The CDR3 runs to 12 residues. Here the CDR3 reads CASSSGQGDIDF. The CDR3 DNA is TGTGCCAGCAGCTCGGGACAGGGAGATATAGACTTC. The entire variable domain, with the rest obtained from reference TRBV7-3 and TRBJ2-5, is as follows: GAGVSQTPSNKVTEKGKYVELRCDPISGHTALYWYRQSLGQGPEFLIYFQGTGAADDSGLPNDRFFAVRPEGSVSTLKIQRTERGDSAVYLCASSSGQGDIDFGPGTRLLVL.